The clone carrying this T cell receptor beta chain was seen only a few times. The data were obtained in a study of T cells after yellow fever vaccination. TCRdb re-called the 5' RACE reads through MiXCR, storing one row per CDR3 protein. The profile covers 160,000 or so distinct CDR3 sequences, with less than 9% appearing a single time and approximately 2.5% taken by the ten largest. Sequenced here: CD4+ T cells sorted from PBMCs, sampled less than 6 days after the first yellow fever vaccination. The clonotype originates from a man younger than 35 who received the YFV17D yellow fever vaccine.

The CDR3 DNA follows: TGTGCCAGCAGCAGACAGGGAGCTAACGAGCAGTACTTC. This translates into CASSRQGANEQYF. V gene TRBV6-1 combines with J gene TRBJ2-7; 7 bases line up with TRBD1. In germline, CDR1 is MNHNS, CDR2 SASEGT. The CDR3 is made up of 13 amino acids. After removal of 6 bases from V and 5 bases from J, the junction contained 7 bases not matched to a gene.